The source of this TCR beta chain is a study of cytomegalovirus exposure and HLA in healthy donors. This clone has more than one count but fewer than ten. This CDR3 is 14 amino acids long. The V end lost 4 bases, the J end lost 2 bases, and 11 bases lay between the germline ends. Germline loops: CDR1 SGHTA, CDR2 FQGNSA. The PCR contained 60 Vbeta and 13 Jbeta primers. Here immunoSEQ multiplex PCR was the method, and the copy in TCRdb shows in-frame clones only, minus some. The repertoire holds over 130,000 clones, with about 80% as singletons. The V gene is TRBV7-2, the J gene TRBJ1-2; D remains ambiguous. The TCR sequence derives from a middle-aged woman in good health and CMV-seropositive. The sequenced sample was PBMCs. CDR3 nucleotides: TGTGCCAGCAGCTCCCTGACACAGAACTATGGCTACACCTTC. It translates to CASSSLTQNYGYTF.